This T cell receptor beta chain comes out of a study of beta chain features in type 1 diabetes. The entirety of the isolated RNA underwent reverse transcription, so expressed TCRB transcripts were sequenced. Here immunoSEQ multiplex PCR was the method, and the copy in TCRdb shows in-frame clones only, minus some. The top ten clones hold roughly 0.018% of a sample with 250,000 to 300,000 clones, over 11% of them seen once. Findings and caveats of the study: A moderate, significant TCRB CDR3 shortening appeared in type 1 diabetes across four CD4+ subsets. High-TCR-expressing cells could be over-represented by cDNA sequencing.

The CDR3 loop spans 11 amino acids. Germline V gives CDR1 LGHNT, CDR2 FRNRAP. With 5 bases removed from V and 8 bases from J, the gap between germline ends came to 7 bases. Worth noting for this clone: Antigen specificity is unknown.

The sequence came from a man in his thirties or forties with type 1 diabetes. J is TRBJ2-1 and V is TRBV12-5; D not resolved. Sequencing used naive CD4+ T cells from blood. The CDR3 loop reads CASGPSDEQFF. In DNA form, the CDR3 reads TGTGCTAGTGGTCCGTCGGATGAGCAGTTCTTC. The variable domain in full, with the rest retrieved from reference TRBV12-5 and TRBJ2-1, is DARVTQTPRHKVTEMGQEVTMRCQPILGHNTVFWYRQTMMQGLELLAYFRNRAPLDDSGMPKDRFSAEMPDATLATLKIQPSEPRDSAVYFCASGPSDEQFFGPGTRLTVL.